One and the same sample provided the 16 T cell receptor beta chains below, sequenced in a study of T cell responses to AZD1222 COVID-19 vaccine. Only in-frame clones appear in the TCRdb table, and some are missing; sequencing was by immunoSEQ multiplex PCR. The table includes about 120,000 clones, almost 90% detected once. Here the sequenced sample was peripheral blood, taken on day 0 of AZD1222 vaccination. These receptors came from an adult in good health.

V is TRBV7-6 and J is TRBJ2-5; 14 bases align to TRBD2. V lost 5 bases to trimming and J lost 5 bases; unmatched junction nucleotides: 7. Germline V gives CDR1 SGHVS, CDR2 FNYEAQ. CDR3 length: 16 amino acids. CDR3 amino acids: CASSIRLAGGVETQYF. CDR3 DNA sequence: TGTGCCAGCAGCATCAGACTAGCGGGGGGGGTTGAGACCCAGTACTTC.

CDR3 nucleotides: TGCGCCAGCAGCTTGCAGGGAATGAACGAAAAACTGTTTTTT. It yields the protein CASSLQGMNEKLFF. The genes are TRBV5-1 and TRBJ1-4, with a weak D call TRBD1 (5 bases). Germline CDR1 SGHRS, CDR2 YFSETQ. The CDR3 length is 14 residues. Between the trimmed V and J ends, which lost 1 base and 8 bases, there was a span of 12 bases. Drawing the rest from reference TRBV5-1 and TRBJ1-4, the complete variable domain is KAGVTQTPRYLIKTRGQQVTLSCSPISGHRSVSWYQQTPGQGLQFLFEYFSETQRNKGNFPGRFSGRQFSNSRSEMNVSTLELGDSALYLCASSLQGMNEKLFFGSGTQLSVL.

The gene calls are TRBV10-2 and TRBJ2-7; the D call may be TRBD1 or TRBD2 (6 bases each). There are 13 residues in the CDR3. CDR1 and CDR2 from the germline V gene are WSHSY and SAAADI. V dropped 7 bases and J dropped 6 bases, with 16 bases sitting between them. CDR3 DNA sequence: TGCGCCAGCACACCTACACAGGGAGGCGAGCAGTACTTC. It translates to CASTPTQGGEQYF.

CDR3 sequence: CSVVATEGSGYTF. As DNA, the CDR3 is TGCAGCGTTGTGGCAACGGAGGGAAGCGGCTACACCTTC. The V call is TRBV29-1, the J call TRBJ1-2, with D unresolved. V was clipped by 4 bases and J by 8 bases, with 17 bases between them. Germline V CDR1 and CDR2: SQVTM, ANQGSEA. This CDR3 comprises 13 residues.

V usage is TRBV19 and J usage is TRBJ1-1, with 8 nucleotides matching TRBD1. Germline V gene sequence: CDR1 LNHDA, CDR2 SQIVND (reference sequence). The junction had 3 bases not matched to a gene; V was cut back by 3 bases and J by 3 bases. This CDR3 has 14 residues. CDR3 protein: CASSIRGLDTEAFF. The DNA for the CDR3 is TGTGCCAGTAGTATCAGGGGGCTGGACACTGAAGCTTTCTTT.

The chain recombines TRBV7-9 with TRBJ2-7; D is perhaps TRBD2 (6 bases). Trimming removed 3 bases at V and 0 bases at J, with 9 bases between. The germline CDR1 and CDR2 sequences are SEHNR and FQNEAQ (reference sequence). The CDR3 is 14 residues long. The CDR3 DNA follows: TGTGCCAGCAGCTTGGGACTTAGCTCCTACGAGCAGTACTTC. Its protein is CASSLGLSSYEQYF.

CDR3 DNA: TGCAGTGCTAGAGATAACATAAAGCAGTTCTTC. Translation gives CSARDNIKQFF. The V call is TRBV20-1, the J call TRBJ2-1; no reliable D call. This CDR3 spans 11 amino acids. Trimming took 0 bases from V and 11 from J, leaving 8 bases between them. Per the germline V gene, CDR1 is DFQATT and CDR2 is SNEGSKA (reference sequence).

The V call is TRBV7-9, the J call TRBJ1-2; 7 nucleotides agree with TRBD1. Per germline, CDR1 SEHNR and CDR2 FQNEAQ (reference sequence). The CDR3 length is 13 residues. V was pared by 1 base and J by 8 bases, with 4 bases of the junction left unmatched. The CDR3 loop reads CASSLVGGLGYTF. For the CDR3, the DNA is TGTGCCAGCAGCTTAGTAGGGGGCCTAGGCTACACCTTC.

The CDR3: CASRRTSGGAYEQFF. In DNA, the CDR3 is TGTGCCAGCAGGCGGACTAGCGGGGGGGCCTATGAGCAGTTCTTC. The chain links TRBV14 to TRBJ2-1; 15 positions match TRBD2. The CDR3 has 15 residues. V dropped 6 bases and J dropped 8; count of bases not matched to a gene: 5. In germline, CDR1 is SGHDN, CDR2 FVKESK.

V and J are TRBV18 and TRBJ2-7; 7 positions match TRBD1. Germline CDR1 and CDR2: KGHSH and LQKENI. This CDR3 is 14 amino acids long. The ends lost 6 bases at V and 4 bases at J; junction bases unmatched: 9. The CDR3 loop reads CASSPGTASYEQYF. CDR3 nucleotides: TGTGCCAGCTCTCCCGGGACAGCTTCGTACGAGCAGTACTTC.

The CDR3 DNA is TGTGCCGCGGCGGTCGGGAGCTTGAACACTGAAGCTTTCTTT. Residues: CAAAVGSLNTEAFF. This chain joins TRBV6-5 and TRBJ1-1, with D unclear. The CDR3 has 14 residues. With 11 bases removed from V and 0 bases from J, the gap between germline ends came to 16 bases. Germline CDR1 reads MNHEY; CDR2 reads SVGAGI.

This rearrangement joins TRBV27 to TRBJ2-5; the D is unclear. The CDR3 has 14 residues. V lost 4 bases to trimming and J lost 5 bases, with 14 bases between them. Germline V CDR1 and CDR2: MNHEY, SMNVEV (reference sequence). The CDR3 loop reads CASSSPGLWETQYF. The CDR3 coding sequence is TGTGCCAGCAGTTCCCCCGGGTTATGGGAGACCCAGTACTTC.

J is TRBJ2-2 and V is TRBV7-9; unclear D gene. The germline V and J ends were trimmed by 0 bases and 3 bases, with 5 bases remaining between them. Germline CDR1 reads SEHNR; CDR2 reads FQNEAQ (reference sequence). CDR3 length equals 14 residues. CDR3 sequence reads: CASSLAGYTGELFF. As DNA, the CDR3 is TGTGCCAGCAGCTTAGCCGGGTACACCGGGGAGCTGTTTTTT.

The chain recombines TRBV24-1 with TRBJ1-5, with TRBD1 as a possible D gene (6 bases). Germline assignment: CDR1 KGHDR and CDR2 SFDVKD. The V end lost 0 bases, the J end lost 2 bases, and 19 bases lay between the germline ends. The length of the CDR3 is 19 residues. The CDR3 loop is CATSDLKWDTCFGNQPQHF. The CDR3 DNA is TGTGCCACCAGTGATTTGAAGTGGGACACGTGTTTCGGCAATCAGCCCCAGCATTTT.

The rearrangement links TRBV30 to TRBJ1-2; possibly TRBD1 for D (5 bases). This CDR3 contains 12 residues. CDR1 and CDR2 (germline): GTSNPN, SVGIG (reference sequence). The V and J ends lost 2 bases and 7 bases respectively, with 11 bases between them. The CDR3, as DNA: TGTGCCTGGAGTTTCGGGGGGTCTGGCTACACCTTC. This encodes CAWSFGGSGYTF.

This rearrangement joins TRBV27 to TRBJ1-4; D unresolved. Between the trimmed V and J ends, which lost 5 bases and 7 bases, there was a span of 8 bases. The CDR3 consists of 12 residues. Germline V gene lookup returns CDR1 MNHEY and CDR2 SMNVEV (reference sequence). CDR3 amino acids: CASSPFGEKLFF. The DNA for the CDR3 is TGTGCCAGCAGTCCGTTCGGTGAAAAACTGTTTTTT.